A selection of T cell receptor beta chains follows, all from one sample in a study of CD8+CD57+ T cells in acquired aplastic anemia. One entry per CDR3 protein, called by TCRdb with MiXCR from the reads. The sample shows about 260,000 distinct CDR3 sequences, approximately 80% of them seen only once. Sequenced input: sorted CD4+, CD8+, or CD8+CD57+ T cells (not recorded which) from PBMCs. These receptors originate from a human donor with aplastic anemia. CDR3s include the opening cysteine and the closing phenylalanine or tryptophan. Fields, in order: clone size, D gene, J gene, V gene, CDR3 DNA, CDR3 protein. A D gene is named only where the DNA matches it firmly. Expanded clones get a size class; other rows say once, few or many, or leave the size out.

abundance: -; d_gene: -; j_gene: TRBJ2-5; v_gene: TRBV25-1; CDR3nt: TGTGCCACCAGCAAATGCGGTGAGCAAGAGACCCAGTACTTC; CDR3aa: CATSKCGEQETQYF
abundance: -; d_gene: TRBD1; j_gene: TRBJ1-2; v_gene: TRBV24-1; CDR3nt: TGTGCCACCAGTCGAGGGGGCGACTATGGCTACACCTTC; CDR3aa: CATSRGGDYGYTF
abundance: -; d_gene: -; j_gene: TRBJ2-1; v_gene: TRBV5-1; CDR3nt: TGCGCCAGCAGCTTGGAGGTGGGAAGGAATCAGGATGAGCAGTTCTTC; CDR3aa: CASSLEVGRNQDEQFF
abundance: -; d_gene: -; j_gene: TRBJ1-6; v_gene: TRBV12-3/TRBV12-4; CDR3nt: TGTGCCAGCAGTGCCCGGGACGGTAATTCACCCCTCCACTTT; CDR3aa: CASSARDGNSPLHF
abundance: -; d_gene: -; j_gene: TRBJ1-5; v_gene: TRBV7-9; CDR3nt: TGTGCCAGCAGCCTTACAGGAAGCGGGGCCAAGCATTTT; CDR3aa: CASSLTGSGAKHF
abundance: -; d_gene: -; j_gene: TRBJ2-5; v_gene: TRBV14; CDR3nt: TGTGCCAGCAGCCAAAACAGCCAAGAGACCCAGTACTTC; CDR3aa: CASSQNSQETQYF
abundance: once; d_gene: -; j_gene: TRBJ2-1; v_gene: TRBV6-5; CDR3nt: TGTGCCACCGGGACTCACGGGCATACGAATCAGCACCTCTTC; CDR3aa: CATGTHGHTNQHLF
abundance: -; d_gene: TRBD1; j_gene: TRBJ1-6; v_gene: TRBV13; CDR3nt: TGTGCCAGCAGTATTAGACAGGGCCATAATTCACCCCTCCACTTT; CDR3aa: CASSIRQGHNSPLHF
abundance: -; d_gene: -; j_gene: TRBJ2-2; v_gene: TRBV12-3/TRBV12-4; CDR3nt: TGTGCCAGCAGTTTGTTAGCGGTTATAACCGGGGAGCTGTTTTTT; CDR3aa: CASSLLAVITGELFF
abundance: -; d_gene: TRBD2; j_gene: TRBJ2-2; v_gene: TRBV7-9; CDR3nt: TGTGCCAGCAGCTTTCAAAGAAGCGGGGGGAGGGATGAGTTTTTT; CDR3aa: CASSFQRSGGRDEFF
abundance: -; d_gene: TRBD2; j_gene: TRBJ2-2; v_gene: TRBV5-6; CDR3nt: TGTGCCAGCAGCTTGGAGCGGGGAGGGTCCGGGGAGCTGTTTTTT; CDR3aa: CASSLERGGSGELFF
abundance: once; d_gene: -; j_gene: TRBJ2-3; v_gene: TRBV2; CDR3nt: TGTGCCAGCAGAGACTCGGGCAGAGTAACGCAGTATTTT; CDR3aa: CASRDSGRVTQYF
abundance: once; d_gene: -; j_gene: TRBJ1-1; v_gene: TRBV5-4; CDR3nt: TGTGCCAGCAGCTTGGGGGGCGGGGCGAACACTGAAGCTTTCTTT; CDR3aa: CASSLGGGANTEAFF
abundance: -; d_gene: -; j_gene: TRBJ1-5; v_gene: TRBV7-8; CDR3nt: TGTGCCAGCAGCGTAGCGGGCGCCCGAAATCCGCCGCAGCATTTT; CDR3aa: CASSVAGARNPPQHF
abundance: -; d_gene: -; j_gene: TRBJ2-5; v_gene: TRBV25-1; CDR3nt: TGTGCCAGCAGTGGACAGGCAAGAGAGACCCAGTACTTC; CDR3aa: CASSGQARETQYF
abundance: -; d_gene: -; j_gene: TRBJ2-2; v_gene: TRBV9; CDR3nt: -; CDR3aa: CASGEAPNTQYFVF
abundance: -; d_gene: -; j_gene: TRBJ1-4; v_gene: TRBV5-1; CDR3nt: TGCGCCAGCAGCTTGGAGGGAGAACAAATTAATGAAAAACTGTTTTTT; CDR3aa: CASSLEGEQINEKLFF
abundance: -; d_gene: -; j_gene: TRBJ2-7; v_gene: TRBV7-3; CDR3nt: TGTGCCAGCAGCATGGGTGTGACCTACGAGCAGTACTTT; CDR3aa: CASSMGVTYEQYF
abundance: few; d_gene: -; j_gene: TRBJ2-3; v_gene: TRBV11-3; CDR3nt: TGTGCCAGCGGGGACGATCTGACAGATACGCAGTATTTT; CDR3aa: CASGDDLTDTQYF
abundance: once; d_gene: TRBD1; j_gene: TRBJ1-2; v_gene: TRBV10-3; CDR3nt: TGTGCCATCAGTGTAGGCAGGGGGAATGGCTACACCTTC; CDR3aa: CAISVGRGNGYTF
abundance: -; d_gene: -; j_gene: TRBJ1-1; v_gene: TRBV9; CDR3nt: TGTGCCAGCAGCCTCGGGACTAGCGGATACAATGAGCCTTTCTTT; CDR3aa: CASSLGTSGYNEPFF
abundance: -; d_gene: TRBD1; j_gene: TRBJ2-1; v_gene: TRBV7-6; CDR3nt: TGTGCCAGCAACAAACAGGGGCCATTCGACGAGCAGTTCTTC; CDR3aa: CASNKQGPFDEQFF
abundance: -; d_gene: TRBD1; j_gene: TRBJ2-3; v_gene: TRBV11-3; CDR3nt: TGTGCCAGCAGTTCAGACAGGGGCAACACAGATACGCAGTATTTT; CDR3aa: CASSSDRGNTDTQYF
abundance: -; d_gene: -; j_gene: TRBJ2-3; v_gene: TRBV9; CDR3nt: TGTGCCAGCGGAGGAGCTGGGAAAGTTCAGTACTTCTTT; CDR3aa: CASGGAGKVQYFF
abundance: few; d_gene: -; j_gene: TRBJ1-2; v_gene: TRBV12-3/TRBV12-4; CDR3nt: TGTGCCAGCAGGCCGACAGCTAACTATGGCTACACCTTC; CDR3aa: CASRPTANYGYTF
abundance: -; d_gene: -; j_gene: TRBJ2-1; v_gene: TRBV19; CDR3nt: TGTGCCAGTAGTATGGGGGGATCCTACAATGAGCAGTTCTTC; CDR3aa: CASSMGGSYNEQFF
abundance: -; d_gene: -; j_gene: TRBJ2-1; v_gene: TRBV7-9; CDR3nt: TGTGCCAGCAGCTTAGGGGGTAGCTACGGGGCCTTCTTC; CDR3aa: CASSLGGSYGAFF
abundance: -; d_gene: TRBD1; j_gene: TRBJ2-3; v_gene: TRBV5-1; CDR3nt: TGCGCCAGCAGCCCCGGGGAGGACAGGGGAACAGATACGCAGTATTTT; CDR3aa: CASSPGEDRGTDTQYF
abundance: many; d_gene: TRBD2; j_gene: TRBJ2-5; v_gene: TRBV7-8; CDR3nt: TGTGCCAGCAGCCTGGGAGGTGGGGGAGGGGAGACCCAGTACTTC; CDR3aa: CASSLGGGGGETQYF
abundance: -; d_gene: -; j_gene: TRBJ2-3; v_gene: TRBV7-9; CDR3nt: TGTGCCAGCAGGGTCGGAGCCGCACAAGAGACCCAGTTT; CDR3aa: CASRVGAAQETQF
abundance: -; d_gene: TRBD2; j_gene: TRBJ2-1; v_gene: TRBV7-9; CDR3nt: TGTGCCAGCAGCTTTGAAAGAAGCGGGATCAACGATGAGTTCTTC; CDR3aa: CASSFERSGINDEFF
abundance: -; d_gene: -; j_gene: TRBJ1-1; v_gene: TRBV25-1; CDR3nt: TGTGCCAGCAGTGGATTCCTAGGGGCTGAAGCTTTCTTT; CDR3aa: CASSGFLGAEAFF
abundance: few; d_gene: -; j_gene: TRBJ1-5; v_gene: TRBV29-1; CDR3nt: TGCAGCGTTCGATACGGGGCAGGGTCTCAGCCCCAGCATTTT; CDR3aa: CSVRYGAGSQPQHF
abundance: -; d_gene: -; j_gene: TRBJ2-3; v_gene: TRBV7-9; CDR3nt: TGTGCCAGAAAGGTAGGGTCGGATACGCAGTATTTT; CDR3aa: CARKVGSDTQYF
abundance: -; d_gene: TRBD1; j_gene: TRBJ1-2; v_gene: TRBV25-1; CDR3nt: TGTGCCAGCAGACCTCGGACAGGAGAGGGCTATGGCTACACCTTC; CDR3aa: CASRPRTGEGYGYTF
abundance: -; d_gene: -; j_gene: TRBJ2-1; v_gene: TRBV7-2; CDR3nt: TGTGCCAGCAGCTCAAGGGGAGCCCCCGACACGCAGTATTTCTTC; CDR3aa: CASSSRGAPDTQYFF
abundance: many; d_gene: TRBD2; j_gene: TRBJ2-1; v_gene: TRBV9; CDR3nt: TGTGCCAGCAGCCTAAGCGGGAGGGCCTACAATGAGCAGTTCTTC; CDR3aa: CASSLSGRAYNEQFF
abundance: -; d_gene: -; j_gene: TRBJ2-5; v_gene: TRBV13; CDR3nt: TGTGCCAGCAGCTCAAGGCTACAAGAGACCCAGTACTTC; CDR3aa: CASSSRLQETQYF
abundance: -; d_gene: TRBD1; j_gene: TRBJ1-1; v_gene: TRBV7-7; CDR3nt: TGTGCTGGCACCGGGGGGGATGGACAGGTCGCACCCACGGAAGCTTTCTTT; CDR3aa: CAGTGGDGQVAPTEAFF
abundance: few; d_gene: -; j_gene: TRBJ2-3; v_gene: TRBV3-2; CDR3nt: TGTGCCAGCAGCCAAGATACGCAGTATTTT; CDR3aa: CASSQDTQYF
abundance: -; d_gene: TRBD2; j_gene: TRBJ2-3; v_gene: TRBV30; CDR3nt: TGTGCCTGGAGTGCCGTGACTAGCGGAATAGATACGCAGTATTTT; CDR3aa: CAWSAVTSGIDTQYF
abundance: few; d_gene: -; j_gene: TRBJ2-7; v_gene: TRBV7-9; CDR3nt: TGTGCCAGCGGGGAGGACTCCTACGAGCAGTACTTC; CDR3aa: CASGEDSYEQYF
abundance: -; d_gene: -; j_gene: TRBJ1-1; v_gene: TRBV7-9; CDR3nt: TGTGCCAGCAGCCCCGGCGGGGGGGCCACCGATACGCAGTTCTTT; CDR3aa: CASSPGGGATDTQFF
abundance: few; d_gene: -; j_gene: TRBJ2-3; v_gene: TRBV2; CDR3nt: TGTGCCAGCGGGGACGCGGGCACTGATACGCCGTATTTTTTT; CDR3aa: CASGDAGTDTPYFF
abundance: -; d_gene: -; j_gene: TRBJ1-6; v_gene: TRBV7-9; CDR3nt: TGTGCCAGCAGCCTAACTGCTTATAGTTCACTACTCCACTTT; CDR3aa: CASSLTAYSSLLHF
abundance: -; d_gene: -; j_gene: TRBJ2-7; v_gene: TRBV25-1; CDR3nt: TGTGCCAGCAGGGAATTTGAGACAGGCGAGCAGTACTTC; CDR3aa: CASREFETGEQYF
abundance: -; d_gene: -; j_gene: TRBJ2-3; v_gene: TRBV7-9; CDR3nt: TGTGCCAGCAGCTTAGCGGCCGGGGCGCAGATTTTGTATTTT; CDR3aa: CASSLAAGAQILYF
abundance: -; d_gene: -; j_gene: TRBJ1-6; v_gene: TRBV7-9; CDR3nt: -; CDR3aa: CASSSGQTEYFGPF
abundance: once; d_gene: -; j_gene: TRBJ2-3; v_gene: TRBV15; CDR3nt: TGTGCCAGCAGCTTAGCGTCGGAAGGTGGGGATGCGCAGTATTTC; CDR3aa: CASSLASEGGDAQYF
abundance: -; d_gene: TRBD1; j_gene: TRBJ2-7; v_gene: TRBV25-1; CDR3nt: TGTGCCAGCAGCACCCGGGACAGCTACGAGCAGTACTTC; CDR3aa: CASSTRDSYEQYF
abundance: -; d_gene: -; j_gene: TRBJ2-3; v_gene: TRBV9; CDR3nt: TGTGCCAGCAGCGTAGCGGGAGATACCCATAAGCAGTATTTT; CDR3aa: CASSVAGDTHKQYF
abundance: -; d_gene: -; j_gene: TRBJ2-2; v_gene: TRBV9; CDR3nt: TGTGCCAGCAGCCCGACAGGAAATCCCACCGGGGAGCTGTTTTTT; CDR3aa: CASSPTGNPTGELFF